This TCR beta chain was identified in a study of blood T cell repertoires in COVID-19 (TCRdb year 2020). Looking at the study overall: Samples from collaborators originated in the United States, Italy and Spain and spanned both the acute and convalescent phases of COVID-19. Samples were obtained from the ongoing ImmuneRACE study (first 160 participants) and from about 1,300 subjects provided by 6 global collaborators. Nearly every sample came with metadata listing a de-identified subject ID, COVID-19 status, age in years and sex. The repertoires were released in a freely available public database meant as a resource for research on the immune response to SARS-CoV-2. The material from the prospective study consisted of cDNA or gDNA derived from T cells, B-cell-depleted T cells, or PBMCs. Where available, HLA class I and class II types were obtained from metadata supplied by the sample provider rather than from assay-based typing. Deeply sampled blood TCRbeta repertoires from subjects exposed to, actively infected with, or recovered from COVID-19 were included in the dataset. General conclusions and limits of the study: The amount of clinical and demographic metadata varied by source and participant and was provided uncurated.

Trimming costs V 2 bases and J 3 bases, and their ends lie 8 bases apart. From the germline V gene, CDR1 is SGHTA and CDR2 is FQGNSA. The CDR3 sequence holds 13 residues, the cysteine and phenylalanine included. The kept DNA is CDR3 alone, 39 bases in frame from the first base. Points on this clone: Its antigen is unknown. Base qualities were left out, and no much larger clone turns up one base away.

In Seattle, one collaborating source enrolled patients while the infection was active and tracked those patients longitudinally over the course of disease. Whole blood was collected in K2EDTA tubes by collaborating institutions according to the institutions' own protocols. For TCRbeta analysis, collaborator samples were shipped as frozen whole blood, as isolated PBMCs, or as DNA extracted from either sample type. TCRbeta CDR3 regions were amplified from genomic DNA using the immunoSEQ Assay, a bias-controlled multiplex PCR. As for how the authors treated the data: Nucleated cell counts per sample were estimated from amplification of reference gene primers within the assay. To quantify the absolute abundance of each unique TCRbeta CDR3 rearrangement, sequence reads were collapsed and filtered. For each sample, productive Simpson clonality was calculated as the square root of Simpson's diversity index over productive rearrangements. Drawn from immuneACCESS, this table holds only the in-frame rearrangements with V and J called that TCRdb kept. Clones are partly lost; checked studies trace under half to an unresolved V gene and leave the rest unexplained. V and J calls and clone size are copied from that table; D and trimming were computed from the DNA. The sample table records hundreds of thousands of clones; approximately 89% of these occur just once. The ten largest account for more than 9.5% of the sample.

The chain joins TRBV7-2 to TRBJ2-7, with no confident D gene call. Sequencing was carried out using peripheral blood. The sequence was collected from a woman in her twenties or thirties with COVID-19, enrolled during active disease. The CDR3 loop reads CASSLTRYYEQYF. The nucleotides are TGTGCCAGCAGCTTAACCCGCTACTACGAGCAGTACTTC.